These 15 T cell receptor beta chains originate from one sample sequenced in a study of cytomegalovirus exposure and HLA in healthy donors. Primers: 60 Vbeta forward and 13 Jbeta reverse. Here immunoSEQ multiplex PCR was the method, and the copy in TCRdb shows in-frame clones only, minus some. Of 150,000 to 200,000 clones listed, 65% to 80% are singletons. The sequenced sample consisted of PBMCs. The receptors derive from a female donor in good health and CMV-seronegative.

The chain links TRBV19 to TRBJ2-7, with TRBD1 identical over 11 bases. The CDR3 is 12 residues long. The trim removed 9 bases at V and 4 bases at J, leaving 2 bases unmatched. Germline-derived CDR1 and CDR2 are LNHDA and SQIVND (reference sequence). CDR3 sequence (DNA): TGTGCCAGGGACAGGGGGCCGTACGAGCAGTACTTC. Protein: CARDRGPYEQYF.

The chain employs TRBV2 and TRBJ2-7; D gene uncertain. This CDR3 has 11 amino acids. From germline, CDR1 is SNHLY and CDR2 FYNNEI. Trimming removed 6 bases at V and 6 bases at J, with 9 bases between. CDR3 sequence reads: CASSQFFEQYF. The CDR3 bases are TGTGCCAGCAGCCAGTTCTTCGAGCAGTACTTC.

The chain carries TRBV6-1 and TRBJ1-4; D remains unclear. This CDR3 comprises 14 residues. Per germline, CDR1 MNHNS and CDR2 SASEGT. The V gene lost 6 bases and the J gene lost 3 bases, with 11 bases spanning the gap. In DNA form, the CDR3 reads TGTGCCAGCAGGACGGGAGGAGCTAATGAAAAACTGTTTTTT. Protein product: CASRTGGANEKLFF.

The chain is built from TRBV7-2 and TRBJ1-2; D is unresolved. The germline gives CDR1 SGHTA, CDR2 FQGNSA. CDR3 length: 12 residues. V lost 3 bases and J 8 bases, leaving 10 bases between the germline ends. The DNA for the CDR3 is TGTGCCAGCAGCTTTCAGGATTCAGGCTACACCTTC. It is translated as CASSFQDSGYTF.

The chain has TRBV15 and TRBJ1-4; tentatively, D is TRBD1 (5 bases). CDR3 length: 14 amino acids. The germline CDR1 and CDR2 sequences are LNHNV and YYDKDF (reference sequence). Trimming took off 5 bases at V and 4 bases at J, with 11 bases between the two ends. CDR3 protein: CATSPQGLNEKLFF. The CDR3 DNA sequence: TGTGCCACCAGCCCCCAGGGACTTAATGAAAAACTGTTTTTT.

This clone was seen just once. The chain joins TRBV7-9 to TRBJ2-7; TRBD2 agrees at 16 bases. V gave up 4 bases and J gave up 0 bases; unmatched junction bases: 9. The CDR3 totals 19 residues. The germline CDR1 and CDR2 sequences are SEHNR and FQNEAQ (reference sequence). CDR3 amino acids: CASSSGTSGRVSDSYEQYF. The DNA of the CDR3 is TGTGCCAGCAGCTCAGGGACTAGCGGGAGGGTATCTGACTCCTACGAGCAGTACTTC.

The chain has TRBV5-4 and TRBJ1-1; weak D call: TRBD1 (6 bases). The CDR3 consists of 15 residues. The V gene's germline CDR1 is SGHNT and CDR2 YYREEE (reference sequence). Trimming cost V 4 bases and J 0 bases, with 13 bases left between them. CDR3 loop: CASSALGGVNTEAFF. DNA for the CDR3: TGTGCCAGCAGCGCACTAGGGGGAGTGAACACTGAAGCTTTCTTT.

This chain connects TRBV5-4 to TRBJ1-2, with TRBD1 as a possible D gene (5 bases). CDR1 SGHNT and CDR2 YYREEE come from the germline V gene (reference sequence). Trimming stripped 4 bases from V and 7 bases from J, with 20 bases between. The CDR3 sequence is 15 residues long. The CDR3 is CASSTDSAIKGGYTF. The CDR3 nucleotides read TGTGCCAGCAGCACTGACAGCGCCATCAAAGGTGGCTACACCTTC.

This clone was counted once. This chain uses TRBV28 with TRBJ2-7; D call uncertain. The V gene's germline CDR1 is MDHEN and CDR2 SYDVKM. This CDR3 comprises 12 residues. Between the trimmed V and J ends, which lost 4 bases and 4 bases, there was a span of 8 bases. DNA for the CDR3: TGTGCCAGCAGTTCCCCAGGTTACGAGCAGTACTTC. Translating gives CASSSPGYEQYF.

The sample holds a few counts of this clone. The CDR3 coding sequence is TGCGCCAGCAGCTTTGGAGGGAATGTTCTTTCTAACTATGGCTACACCTTC. Residues: CASSFGGNVLSNYGYTF. The chain is built from TRBV4-1 and TRBJ1-2, with D hard to call. The CDR3 is 17 amino acids. The V and J ends lost 5 bases and 0 bases respectively, with 19 bases between them. The germline gives CDR1 MGHRA, CDR2 YSYEKL.

This chain joins TRBV2 and TRBJ2-3; 12 positions agree with TRBD2. V was clipped by 4 bases and J by 8 bases; unmatched bases: 4. CDR1 and CDR2 from the germline V gene are SNHLY and FYNNEI. This CDR3 contains 14 residues. The CDR3 loop reads CASSGLAGGLTQYF. The CDR3 DNA is TGTGCCAGCAGTGGCCTAGCGGGGGGGCTTACGCAGTATTTT.

This chain uses TRBV6-1 with TRBJ2-5; 12 nucleotides agree with TRBD2. CDR1 is MNHNS and CDR2 is SASEGT in the germline V gene. This CDR3 is built from 19 residues. The V segment lost 1 base and the J segment 2 bases; nucleotides outside the gene matches: 11. The CDR3 DNA follows: TGTGCCAGCAGTGAAGTCACCGGGGTACTAGCGGGGGGACAAGAGACCCAGTACTTC. Its protein is CASSEVTGVLAGGQETQYF.

CDR3 sequence reads: CASSLPTAGGYGYTF. The CDR3 DNA is TGTGCCAGCAGCCTCCCGACAGCCGGGGGCTATGGCTACACCTTC. This sequence joins TRBV11-2 and TRBJ1-2; D possibly corresponds to TRBD1 (5 bases). Germline V CDR1 and CDR2: SGHAT, FQNNGV. V was cut by 5 bases and J by 4 bases, with 17 bases left in between. This CDR3 has 15 residues.

This clone has a single count. The chain recombines TRBV19 with TRBJ2-5; a weak D match, TRBD2 (6 bases). This CDR3 contains 14 residues. The V end was cut by 4 bases, the J end by 0 bases, with 9 bases between. The germline CDR1 and CDR2 sequences are LNHDA and SQIVND (reference sequence). The CDR3 DNA reads TGTGCCAGTAGTAATACGGGAGACCAAGAGACCCAGTACTTC. Residues: CASSNTGDQETQYF.

This chain links TRBV7-9 with TRBJ1-3; 7 bases are a match to TRBD1. J gave up 0 bases and V 3 bases, and 2 bases lay outside the gene matches. The germline CDR1 and CDR2 sequences are SEHNR and FQNEAQ (reference sequence). The CDR3 contains 15 residues. CDR3 in amino acids: CASSLGQHSGNTIYF. DNA for the CDR3: TGTGCCAGCAGCTTGGGACAGCACTCTGGAAACACCATATATTTT.